This entry lists 8 T cell receptor beta chains sequenced from one sample in a study of cytomegalovirus exposure and HLA in healthy donors. Primers for the PCR totalled 60 Vbeta and 13 Jbeta. The protocol was immunoSEQ multiplex PCR, while the TCRdb copy is restricted to in-frame clones and leaves out a portion. The sample includes approximately 200,000 clones, around 80% of them seen just once. The sample consisted of PBMCs. Receptors originate from a girl aged 2-9 years in good health and CMV-seronegative.

This clone was observed a few times. The rearrangement links TRBV4-2 to TRBJ1-5; D remains unclear. V was trimmed by 3 bases and J by 3 bases, leaving 9 bases between them. Germline V gives CDR1 LGHNA, CDR2 YNFKEQ. This CDR3 spans 14 amino acids. CDR3: CASSQGSSNQPQHF. In DNA, the CDR3 is TGTGCCAGCAGCCAGGGGAGTTCCAATCAGCCCCAGCATTTT.

In DNA form, the CDR3 reads TGTGCCAGCAGGCTAGCGGGGGGGCAGGGTGAGCAGTTCTTC. It translates to CASRLAGGQGEQFF. J is TRBJ2-1 and V is TRBV27, with 12 bases fitting TRBD2. The germline V gene encodes CDR1 MNHEY and CDR2 SMNVEV (reference sequence). The CDR3 loop spans 14 amino acids. After removal of 6 bases from V and 9 bases from J, the junction contained 6 bases not matched to a gene.

Points on this clone: Other DNA variants within this sample encode the same CDR3. The chain links TRBV5-6 to TRBJ1-1; weak D call: TRBD1 (6 bases). The CDR3 sequence is 12 residues long. Trimming removed 4 bases at V and 5 bases at J, with 9 bases between. In germline, CDR1 is SGHDT, CDR2 YYEEEE. In DNA, the CDR3 is TGTGCCAGCAGCCCCCAGGGGACTGAAGCTTTCTTT. This encodes CASSPQGTEAFF. The full variable domain, with the rest looked up from reference TRBV5-6 and TRBJ1-1, is DAGVTQSPTHLIKTRGQQVTLRCSPKSGHDTVSWYQQALGQGPQFIFQYYEEEERQRGNFPDRFSGHQFPNYSSELNVNALLLGDSALYLCASSPQGTEAFFGQGTRLTVV.

This clone was observed a few times. This chain joins TRBV28 and TRBJ2-2; D unclear. Germline-derived CDR1 and CDR2 are MDHEN and SYDVKM. Trimming removed 7 bases from V and 0 bases from J, with 21 bases in between. The CDR3 consists of 18 residues. The CDR3 DNA reads as TGTGCCAGCACCATCGGTCGTTGGTCTCCCGCGAACACCGGGGAGCTGTTTTTT. This gives the protein CASTIGRWSPANTGELFF.

This sequence joins TRBV10-1 and TRBJ2-3; 8 nucleotides line up with TRBD2. This CDR3 contains 16 residues. Germline values: CDR1 WNHNN, CDR2 SYGVQD (reference sequence). V lost 2 bases and J lost 5; bases outside the gene matches: 9. The CDR3 DNA follows: TGCGCCAGCAGTGAGGGAGCGGGAGTCGGTGAAGATACGCAGTATTTT. It yields the protein CASSEGAGVGEDTQYF.

This clone has more than one count but fewer than ten. The chain employs TRBV15 and TRBJ2-7; a weak D match, TRBD1 (5 bases). Germline CDR1 reads LNHNV; CDR2 reads YYDKDF (reference sequence). The CDR3 runs to 15 residues. V was trimmed by 0 bases and J by 1 base, leaving 10 bases between them. The chain's CDR3 is CATSREKRGSYEQYF. CDR3 sequence (DNA): TGTGCCACCAGCAGAGAGAAAAGGGGATCCTACGAGCAGTACTTC.

V usage is TRBV19 and J usage is TRBJ2-5, with 7 bases aligning to TRBD1. The CDR3 length is 15 residues. CDR1 is LNHDA, CDR2 SQIVND, per germline (reference sequence). V gave up 5 bases and J gave up 10 bases; unmatched junction bases: 16. Written as DNA, the CDR3 is TGTGCCAGTAGTCCGATAACCGGGACAGCCGGGGACCAGTACTTC. Amino acids: CASSPITGTAGDQYF.

Concerning this clone: A junction boundary mismatches the germline segment, possibly from a read error. The chain links TRBV19 to TRBJ1-1; weak D call: TRBD1 (6 bases). The CDR3 is made up of 14 amino acids. In germline, CDR1 is LNHDA, CDR2 SQIVND (reference sequence). CDR3 region: CASSVDRYGTEAFF. In DNA form, the CDR3 reads TGTGCCAGTAGTGTAGACAGGTATGGCACTGAAGCTTTCTTT.